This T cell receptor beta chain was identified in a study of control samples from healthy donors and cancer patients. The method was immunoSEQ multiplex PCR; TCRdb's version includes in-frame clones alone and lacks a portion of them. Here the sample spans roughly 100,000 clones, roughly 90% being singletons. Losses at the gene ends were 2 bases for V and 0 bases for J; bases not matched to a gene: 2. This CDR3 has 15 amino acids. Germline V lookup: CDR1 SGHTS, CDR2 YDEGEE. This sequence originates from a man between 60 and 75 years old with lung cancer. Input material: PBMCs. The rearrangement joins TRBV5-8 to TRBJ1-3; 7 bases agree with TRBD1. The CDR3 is CASSLSGGSGNTIYF. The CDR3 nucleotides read TGTGCCAGCAGCTTATCAGGGGGCTCTGGAAACACCATATATTTT.